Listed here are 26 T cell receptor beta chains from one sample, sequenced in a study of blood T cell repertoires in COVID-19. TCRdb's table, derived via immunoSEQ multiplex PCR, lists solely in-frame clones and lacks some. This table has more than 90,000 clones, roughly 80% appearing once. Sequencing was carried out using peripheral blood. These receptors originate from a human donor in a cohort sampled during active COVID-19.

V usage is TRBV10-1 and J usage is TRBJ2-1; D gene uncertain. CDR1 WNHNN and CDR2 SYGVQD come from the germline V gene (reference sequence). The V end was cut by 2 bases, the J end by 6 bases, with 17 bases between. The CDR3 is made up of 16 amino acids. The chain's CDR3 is CASSERSASRFNEQFF. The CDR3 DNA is TGCGCCAGCAGTGAGAGGAGCGCGAGTAGGTTCAATGAGCAGTTCTTC.

This chain's CDR3 is CASGLDRGYYNEQFF. The DNA for the CDR3 is TGTGCTAGTGGTTTGGACAGGGGCTACTACAATGAGCAGTTCTTC. The rearrangement uses TRBV12-5 and TRBJ2-1, with 7 positions matching TRBD1. The germline gives CDR1 LGHNT, CDR2 FRNRAP. V shed 1 base and J 3 bases; nucleotides not matched to a gene: 3. This CDR3 comprises 15 residues.

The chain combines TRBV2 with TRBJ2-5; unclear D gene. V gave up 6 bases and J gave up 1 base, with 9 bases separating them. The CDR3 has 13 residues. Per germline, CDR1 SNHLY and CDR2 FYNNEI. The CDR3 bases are TGTGCCAGCAGGTCACAGAGCCAAGAGACCCAGTACTTC. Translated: CASRSQSQETQYF.

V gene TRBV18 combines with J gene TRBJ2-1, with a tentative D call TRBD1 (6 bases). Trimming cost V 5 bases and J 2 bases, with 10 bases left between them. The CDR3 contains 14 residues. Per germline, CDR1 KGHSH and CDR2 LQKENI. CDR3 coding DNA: TGTGCCAGCTCAGAATACAGGGCCTACAATGAGCAGTTCTTC. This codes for CASSEYRAYNEQFF.

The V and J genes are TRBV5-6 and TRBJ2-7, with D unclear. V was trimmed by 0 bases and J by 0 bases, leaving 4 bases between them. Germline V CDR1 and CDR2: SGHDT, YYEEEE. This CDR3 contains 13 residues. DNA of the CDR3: TGTGCCAGCAGCTTGGGGCACTCCTACGAGCAGTACTTC. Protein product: CASSLGHSYEQYF.

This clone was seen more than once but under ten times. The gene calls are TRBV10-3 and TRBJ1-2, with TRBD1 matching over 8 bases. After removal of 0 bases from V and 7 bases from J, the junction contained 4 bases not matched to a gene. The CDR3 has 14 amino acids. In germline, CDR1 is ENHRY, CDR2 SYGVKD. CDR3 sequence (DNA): TGTGCCATCAGTGAGTCGACAGGGGATAGTGGCTACACCTTC. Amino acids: CAISESTGDSGYTF.

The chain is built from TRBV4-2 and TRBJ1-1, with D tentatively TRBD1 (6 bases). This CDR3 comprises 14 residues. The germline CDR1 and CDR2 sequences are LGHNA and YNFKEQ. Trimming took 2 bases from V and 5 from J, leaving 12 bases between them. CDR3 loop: CASSQSRRGTEAFF. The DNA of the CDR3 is TGTGCCAGCAGCCAATCCCGCAGGGGTACTGAAGCTTTCTTT.

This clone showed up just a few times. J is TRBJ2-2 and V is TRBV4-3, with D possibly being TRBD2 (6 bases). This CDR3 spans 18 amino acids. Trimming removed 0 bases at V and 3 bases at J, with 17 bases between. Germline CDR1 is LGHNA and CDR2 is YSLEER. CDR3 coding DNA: TGCGCCAGCAGCCAAGATCGAGGAGCGGGCATATACACCGGGGAGCTGTTTTTT. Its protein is CASSQDRGAGIYTGELFF.

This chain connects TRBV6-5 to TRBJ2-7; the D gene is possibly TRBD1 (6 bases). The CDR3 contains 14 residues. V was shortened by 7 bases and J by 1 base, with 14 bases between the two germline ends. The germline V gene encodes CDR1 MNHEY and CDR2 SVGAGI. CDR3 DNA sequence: TGTGCCAGCAAGACGGGACACTATTCCTACGAGCAGTACTTC. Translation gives CASKTGHYSYEQYF.

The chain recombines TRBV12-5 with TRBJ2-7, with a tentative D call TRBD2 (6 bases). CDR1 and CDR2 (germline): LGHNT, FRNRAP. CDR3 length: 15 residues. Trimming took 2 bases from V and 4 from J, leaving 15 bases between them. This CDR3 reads CASGLIPGRGYEQYF. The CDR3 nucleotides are TGTGCTAGTGGTTTGATCCCAGGGCGGGGATACGAGCAGTACTTC.

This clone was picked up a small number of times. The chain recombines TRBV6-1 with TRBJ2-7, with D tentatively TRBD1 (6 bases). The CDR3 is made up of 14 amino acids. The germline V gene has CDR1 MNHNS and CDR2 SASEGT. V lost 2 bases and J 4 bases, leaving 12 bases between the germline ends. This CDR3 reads CASSERFRGYEQYF. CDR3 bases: TGTGCCAGCAGTGAACGTTTCAGGGGTTACGAGCAGTACTTC.

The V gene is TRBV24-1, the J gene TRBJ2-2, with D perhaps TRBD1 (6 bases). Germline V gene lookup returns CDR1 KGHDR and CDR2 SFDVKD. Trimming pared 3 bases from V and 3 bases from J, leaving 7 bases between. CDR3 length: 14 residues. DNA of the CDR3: TGTGCCACCAGTGATACAGGGTACACCGGGGAGCTGTTTTTT. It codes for CATSDTGYTGELFF.

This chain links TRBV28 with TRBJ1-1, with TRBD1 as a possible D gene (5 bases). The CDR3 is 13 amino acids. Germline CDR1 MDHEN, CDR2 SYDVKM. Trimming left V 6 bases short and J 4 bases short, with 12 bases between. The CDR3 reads CASSWGEGTEAFF. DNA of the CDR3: TGTGCCAGCAGCTGGGGGGAGGGCACTGAAGCTTTCTTT.

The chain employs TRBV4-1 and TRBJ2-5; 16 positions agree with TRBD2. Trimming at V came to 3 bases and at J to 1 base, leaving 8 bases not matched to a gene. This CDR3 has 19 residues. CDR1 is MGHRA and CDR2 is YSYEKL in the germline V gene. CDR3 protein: CASSHPGLAGGPGQETQYF. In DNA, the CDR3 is TGCGCCAGCAGCCACCCGGGACTAGCGGGAGGGCCGGGCCAAGAGACCCAGTACTTC.

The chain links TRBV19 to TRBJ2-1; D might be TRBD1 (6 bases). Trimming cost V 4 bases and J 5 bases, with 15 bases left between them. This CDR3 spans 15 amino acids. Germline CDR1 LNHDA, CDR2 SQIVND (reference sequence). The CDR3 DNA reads TGTGCCAGTAGTACGGCCGACAGGATGGACAATGAGCAGTTCTTC. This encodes CASSTADRMDNEQFF.

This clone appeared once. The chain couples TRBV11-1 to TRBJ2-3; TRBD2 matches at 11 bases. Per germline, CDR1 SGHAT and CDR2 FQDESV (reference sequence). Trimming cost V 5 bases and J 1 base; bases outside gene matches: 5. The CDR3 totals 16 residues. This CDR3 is CASSAPGLAGTDTQYF. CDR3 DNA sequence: TGTGCCAGCAGCGCTCCGGGACTAGCGGGCACAGATACGCAGTATTTT.

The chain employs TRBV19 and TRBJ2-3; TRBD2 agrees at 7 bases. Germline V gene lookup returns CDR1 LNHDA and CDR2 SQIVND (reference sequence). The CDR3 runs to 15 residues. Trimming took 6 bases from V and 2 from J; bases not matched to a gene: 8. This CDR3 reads CASSPPLAVTDTQYF. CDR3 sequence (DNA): TGTGCCAGTAGCCCGCCCCTAGCGGTCACAGATACGCAGTATTTT.

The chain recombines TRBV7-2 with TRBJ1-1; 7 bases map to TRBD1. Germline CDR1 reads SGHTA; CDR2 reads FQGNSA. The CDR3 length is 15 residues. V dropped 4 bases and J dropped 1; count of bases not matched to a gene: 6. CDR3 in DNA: TGTGCCAGCAGCTCCTTTGGACAGGAGAACACTGAAGCTTTCTTT. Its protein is CASSSFGQENTEAFF. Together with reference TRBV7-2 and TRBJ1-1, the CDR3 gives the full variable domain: GAGVSQSPSNKVTEKGKDVELRCDPISGHTALYWYRQSLGQGLEFLIYFQGNSAPDKSGLPSDRFSAERTGGSVSTLTIQRTQQEDSAVYLCASSSFGQENTEAFFGQGTRLTVV.

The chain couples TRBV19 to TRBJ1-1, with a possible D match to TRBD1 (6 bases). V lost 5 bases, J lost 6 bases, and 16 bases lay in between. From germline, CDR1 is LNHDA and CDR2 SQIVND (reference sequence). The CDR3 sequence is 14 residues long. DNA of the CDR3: TGTGCCAGTAGTGGACAGTCCTATTTGGCTGAAGCTTTCTTT. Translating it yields CASSGQSYLAEAFF.

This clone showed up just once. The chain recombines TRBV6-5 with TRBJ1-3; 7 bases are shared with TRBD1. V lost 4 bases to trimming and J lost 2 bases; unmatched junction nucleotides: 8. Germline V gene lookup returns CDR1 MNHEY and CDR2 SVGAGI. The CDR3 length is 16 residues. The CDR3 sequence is CASSLQNRGAGNTIYF. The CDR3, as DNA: TGTGCCAGCAGTTTGCAAAACAGGGGAGCTGGAAACACCATATATTTT.

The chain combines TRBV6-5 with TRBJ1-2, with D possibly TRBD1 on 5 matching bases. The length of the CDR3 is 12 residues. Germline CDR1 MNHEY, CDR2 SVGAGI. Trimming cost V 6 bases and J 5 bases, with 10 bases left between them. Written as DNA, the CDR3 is TGTGCCAGCAGATCCGACAGATATGGCTACACCTTC. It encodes CASRSDRYGYTF.

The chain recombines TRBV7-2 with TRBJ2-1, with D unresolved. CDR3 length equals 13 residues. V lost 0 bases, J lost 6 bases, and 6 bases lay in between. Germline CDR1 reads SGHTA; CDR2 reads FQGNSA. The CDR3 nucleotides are TGTGCCAGCAGCTTAGCGGCAGTCAATGAGCAGTTCTTC. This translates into CASSLAAVNEQFF.

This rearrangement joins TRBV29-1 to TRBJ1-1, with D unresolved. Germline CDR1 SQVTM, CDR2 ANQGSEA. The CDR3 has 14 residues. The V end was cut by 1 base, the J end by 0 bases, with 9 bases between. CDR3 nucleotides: TGCAGCGTTGAAGTTGGGAGTATGAACACTGAAGCTTTCTTT. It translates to CSVEVGSMNTEAFF.

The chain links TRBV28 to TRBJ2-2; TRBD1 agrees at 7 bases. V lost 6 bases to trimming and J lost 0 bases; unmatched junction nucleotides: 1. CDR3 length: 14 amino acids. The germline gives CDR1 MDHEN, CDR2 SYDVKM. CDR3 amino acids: CASRGTANTGELFF. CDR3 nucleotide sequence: TGTGCCAGCAGGGGGACAGCGAACACCGGGGAGCTGTTTTTT.

The CDR3: CASSAADTQYF. The CDR3 DNA reads as TGTGCCAGCAGTGCGGCCGATACGCAGTATTTT. V usage is TRBV12-3 or TRBV12-4 and J usage is TRBJ2-3; no definite D call. The CDR3 has 11 amino acids. Trimming stripped 5 bases from V and 6 bases from J, with 6 bases between.

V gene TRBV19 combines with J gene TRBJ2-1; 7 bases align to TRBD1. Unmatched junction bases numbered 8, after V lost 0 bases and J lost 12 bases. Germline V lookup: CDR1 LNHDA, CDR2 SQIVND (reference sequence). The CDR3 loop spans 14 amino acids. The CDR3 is CASSIDWVGDRQFF. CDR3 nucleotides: TGTGCCAGTAGTATAGATTGGGTAGGGGACAGGCAGTTCTTC.